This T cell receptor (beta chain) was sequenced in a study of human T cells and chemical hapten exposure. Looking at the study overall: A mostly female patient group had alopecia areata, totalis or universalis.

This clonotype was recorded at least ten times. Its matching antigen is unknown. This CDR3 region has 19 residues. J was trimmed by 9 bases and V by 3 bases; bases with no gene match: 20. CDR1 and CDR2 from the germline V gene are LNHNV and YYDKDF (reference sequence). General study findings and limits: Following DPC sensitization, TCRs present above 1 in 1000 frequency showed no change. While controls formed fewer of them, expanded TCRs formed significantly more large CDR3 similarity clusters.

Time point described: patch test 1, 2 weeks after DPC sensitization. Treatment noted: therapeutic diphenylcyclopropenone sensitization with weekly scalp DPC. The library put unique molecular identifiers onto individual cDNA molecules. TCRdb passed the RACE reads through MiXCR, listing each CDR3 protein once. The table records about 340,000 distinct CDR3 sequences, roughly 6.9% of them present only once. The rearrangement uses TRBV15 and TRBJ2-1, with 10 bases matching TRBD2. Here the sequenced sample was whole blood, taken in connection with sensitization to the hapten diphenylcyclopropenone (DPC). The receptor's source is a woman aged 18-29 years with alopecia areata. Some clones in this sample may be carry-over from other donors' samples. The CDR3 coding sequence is TGTGCCACCAGCAGTGACACCCGGACTAGCGGTTCTTGGGACAGTGAGCAGTTCTTC. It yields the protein CATSSDTRTSGSWDSEQFF.